The 29 T cell receptor beta chains given below trace back to one sample, sequenced in a study of sequential checkpoint blockade in melanoma. Treatment meaning: randomized to nivolumab then ipilimumab (arm A) or the reverse (arm B). Clones were sequenced by immunoSEQ multiplex PCR, and TCRdb holds only the in-frame ones, with some missing. Of more than 30,000 clones detected, 75% to 90% appear once; the ten largest clones hold more than 20%. The sample was CD8+ T cells sorted from blood (inferred from file names), taken from a patient given nivolumab and ipilimumab in sequence. These TCRs come from a human donor with melanoma.

This clone came up a few times. The chain links TRBV30 to TRBJ1-1; 8 nucleotides match TRBD1. V shed 5 bases and J 1 base; nucleotides not matched to a gene: 6. Looked up from germline, CDR1 is GTSNPN and CDR2 is SVGIG (reference sequence). CDR3 length equals 14 residues. Written as DNA, the CDR3 is TGTGCCTGGGAACCGGGGACAGGGAACACTGAAGCTTTCTTT. As protein: CAWEPGTGNTEAFF.

The CDR3 protein is CASSDGPGTVNQETQYF. CDR3 sequence (DNA): TGTGCCAGCAGCGACGGGCCCGGGACAGTAAACCAAGAGACCCAGTACTTC. The J gene is TRBJ2-5, the V gene TRBV7-9; 7 bases match TRBD1. Germline CDR1 is SEHNR and CDR2 is FQNEAQ (reference sequence). V lost 5 bases, J lost 0 bases, and 12 bases stayed unmatched. The CDR3 has 17 amino acids.

The chain carries TRBV10-3 and TRBJ1-1, with TRBD1 matching over 7 bases. V shed 7 bases, J shed 2 bases, and the junction held 7 bases outside the gene matches. The length of the CDR3 is 14 residues. Germline lookup yields CDR1 ENHRY and CDR2 SYGVKD. CDR3 amino acids: CAITKGQLNTEAFF. CDR3 coding DNA: TGTGCCATCACTAAGGGACAGCTAAACACTGAAGCTTTCTTT.

This rearrangement joins TRBV27 to TRBJ2-7, with D maybe TRBD2 (6 bases). The CDR3 has 14 amino acids. The V end was cut by 2 bases, the J end by 2 bases, with 10 bases between. The germline V gene has CDR1 MNHEY and CDR2 SMNVEV (reference sequence). The CDR3 is CASSLAGPTYEQYF. Here the CDR3 DNA reads TGTGCCAGCAGTTTAGCGGGACCCACCTACGAGCAGTACTTC.

This sequence joins TRBV6-5 and TRBJ2-5; tentative D call: TRBD1 (5 bases). The J call may be mistaken, given a closer DNA end match to TRBJ2-7. The CDR3 has 11 amino acids. The germline CDR1 and CDR2 sequences are MNHEY and SVGAGI. CDR3 bases: TGTGCCAGCAGGTCCCAGGGCGAGCAGTACTTC. It yields the protein CASRSQGEQYF.

V gene TRBV2 combines with J gene TRBJ2-7; possibly TRBD2 for D (6 bases). The germline gives CDR1 SNHLY, CDR2 FYNNEI. The CDR3 extends over 14 amino acids. V lost 3 bases and J lost 3, with 12 bases in between. The CDR3 region is CASSEGGRDYEQYF. The CDR3 DNA sequence: TGTGCCAGCAGTGAGGGGGGTAGAGACTACGAGCAGTACTTC.

This clone was detected once. The genes are TRBV5-6 and TRBJ2-7, with TRBD2 matching over 12 bases. CDR1 and CDR2 from the germline V gene are SGHDT and YYEEEE. The CDR3 length is 14 residues. After removal of 3 bases from V and 6 bases from J, the junction contained 4 bases not matched to a gene. The CDR3 loop is CASSYRLAGAEQYF. The CDR3 region has the DNA TGTGCCAGCAGCTACCGACTAGCGGGAGCCGAGCAGTACTTC.

The chain employs TRBV4-2 and TRBJ2-2, with D unresolved. Looked up from germline, CDR1 is LGHNA and CDR2 is YNFKEQ. This CDR3 comprises 17 residues. Between the trimmed V and J ends, which lost 1 base and 6 bases, there was a span of 18 bases. The CDR3 nucleotides are TGTGCCAGCAGCCAAGGAGAAGCCACTGGTGTTTCCGGGGAGCTGTTTTTT. It codes for CASSQGEATGVSGELFF.

In its sample, this clone is medium-sized. V usage is TRBV9 and J usage is TRBJ2-3; 9 nucleotides align to TRBD2. The length of the CDR3 is 16 residues. The germline V gene has CDR1 SGDLS and CDR2 YYNGEE. V lost 1 base, J lost 2 bases, and 5 bases stayed unmatched. The DNA of the CDR3 is TGTGCCAGCAGCGTACTAACTAGCGGGCCCACAGATACGCAGTATTTT. It codes for CASSVLTSGPTDTQYF.

The rearrangement links TRBV6-6 to TRBJ2-5, with D perhaps matching TRBD2 (6 bases). Germline values: CDR1 MNHNY, CDR2 SVGAGI (reference sequence). Trimming pared 5 bases from V and 3 bases from J, leaving 19 bases between. The CDR3 extends over 16 amino acids. The CDR3 spells CASSGRSREAKETQYF. The CDR3 nucleotides read TGTGCCAGCAGTGGAAGATCCAGGGAGGCCAAAGAGACCCAGTACTTC.

The chain couples TRBV11-2 to TRBJ2-2, with a tentative D call TRBD2 (5 bases). The CDR3 covers 14 residues. Trimming removed 7 bases from V and 3 bases from J, with 12 bases in between. CDR1 is SGHAT, CDR2 FQNNGV, per germline. The CDR3 region has the DNA TGTGCCAGCAACTGGGCCGGGGACACCGGGGAGCTGTTTTTT. Encoded protein: CASNWAGDTGELFF.

This chain joins TRBV9 and TRBJ1-3; 8 bases align to TRBD1. This CDR3 contains 16 residues. The J segment lost 3 bases and the V segment lost 3 bases, leaving 8 bases of the junction unmatched. The V gene's germline CDR1 is SGDLS and CDR2 YYNGEE. Here the CDR3 reads CASSAPWTGFGNTIYF. The CDR3 DNA follows: TGTGCCAGCAGCGCTCCCTGGACAGGGTTTGGAAACACCATATATTTT.

The chain couples TRBV9 to TRBJ1-2; the D gene is possibly TRBD1 (5 bases). Trimming left V 3 bases short and J 8 bases short, with 20 bases between. Germline loops: CDR1 SGDLS, CDR2 YYNGEE. The CDR3 is made up of 15 amino acids. CDR3 nucleotides: TGTGCCAGCAGCGCACCCACCCGGGGGAGTAACGGCTACACCTTC. Translating gives CASSAPTRGSNGYTF.

This chain joins TRBV27 and TRBJ2-1; TRBD1 matches at 10 bases. The length of the CDR3 is 15 residues. J gave up 5 bases and V 5 bases, and 6 bases lay outside the gene matches. Germline-derived CDR1 and CDR2 are MNHEY and SMNVEV (reference sequence). The CDR3 coding sequence is TGTGCCAGCAGTAGCGTCGGGACAGGGGACAATGAGCAGTTCTTC. It yields the protein CASSSVGTGDNEQFF.

Note on this clone: With a much larger clone just one base away, this may be a read error. The chain links TRBV28 to TRBJ2-7; 8 nucleotides match TRBD1. CDR1 is MDHEN and CDR2 is SYDVKM in the germline V gene. This CDR3 spans 14 amino acids. Trimming removed 5 bases from V and 0 bases from J; junction bases left unmatched: 3. CDR3 sequence (DNA): TGTGCCAGCAGTACTACAGGGGGCTCCTACGAGCAGTACTTC. As protein: CASSTTGGSYEQYF.

The genes are TRBV5-1 and TRBJ2-1, with 15 bases matching TRBD2. The CDR3 spans 15 residues. Trimming cost V 3 bases and J 6 bases; bases outside gene matches: 1. Germline-derived CDR1 and CDR2 are SGHRS and YFSETQ. The CDR3 DNA sequence: TGCGCCAGCAGCTGGACTAGCGGGGGGGGCAATGAGCAGTTCTTC. Residues: CASSWTSGGGNEQFF.

The chain recombines TRBV14 with TRBJ1-5, with D perhaps TRBD1 (5 bases). Trimming took 1 base from V and 3 from J, leaving 7 bases between them. This CDR3 region has 14 residues. Germline loops: CDR1 SGHDN, CDR2 FVKESK. For the CDR3, the DNA is TGTGCCAGCAGCCAAGGGGGCCTCAATCAGCCCCAGCATTTT. It yields the protein CASSQGGLNQPQHF. Full variable domain (rest looked up from reference TRBV14 and TRBJ1-5): EAGVTQFPSHSVIEKGQTVTLRCDPISGHDNLYWYRRVMGKEIKFLLHFVKESKQDESGMPNNRFLAERTGGTYSTLKVQPAELEDSGVYFCASSQGGLNQPQHFGDGTRLSIL.

CDR3 DNA sequence: TGTGCCAGCAGCTTAGCGTACCGACTAGCGGGGAGCGAGGGGGAAGATACGCAGTATTTT. Residues: CASSLAYRLAGSEGEDTQYF. V usage is TRBV7-2 and J usage is TRBJ2-3; TRBD2 aligns across 11 bases. Unmatched junction bases numbered 16, after V lost 0 bases and J lost 5 bases. There are 20 residues in the CDR3. CDR1 is SGHTA, CDR2 FQGNSA, per germline.

This clone showed up just once. This chain links TRBV19 with TRBJ2-1, with D uncertain. V was pared by 5 bases and J by 7 bases, with 15 bases between. The CDR3 length is 14 residues. CDR1 and CDR2 (germline): LNHDA, SQIVND (reference sequence). The CDR3 bases are TGTGCCAGTAGTCCCCCAGGTTGGGTGAATGAGCAGTTCTTC. It is translated as CASSPPGWVNEQFF.

The rearrangement links TRBV5-1 to TRBJ1-3; D unresolved. The ends were cut back, 0 bases at V and 2 bases at J, with 9 bases in the middle. The CDR3 is 15 residues long. CDR1 and CDR2 (germline): SGHRS, YFSETQ. CDR3 bases: TGCGCCAGCAGCTTGGGTCAGAGGGCTGGAAACACCATATATTTT. As protein: CASSLGQRAGNTIYF.

The rearrangement uses TRBV6-1 and TRBJ2-5, with D tentatively TRBD1 (5 bases). The CDR3 consists of 16 residues. CDR1 MNHNS and CDR2 SASEGT come from the germline V gene. V lost 3 bases and J lost 2, with 16 bases in between. CDR3 loop: CASSEIGATLQETQYF. The CDR3 nucleotides are TGTGCCAGCAGTGAGATAGGGGCCACGTTGCAAGAGACCCAGTACTTC.

This chain uses TRBV29-1 with TRBJ2-1, with 11 nucleotides matching TRBD2. The germline V gene has CDR1 SQVTM and CDR2 ANQGSEA. V shed 5 bases, J shed 7 bases, and the junction held 4 bases outside the gene matches. This CDR3 has 13 amino acids. The CDR3 coding sequence is TGCAGCGTTCTTAGCGGGAGGGGTAATGAGCAGTTCTTC. Translation: CSVLSGRGNEQFF.

CDR3 sequence reads: CASSRGQGPTDTQYF. CDR3 DNA sequence: TGTGCCAGCAGTAGAGGACAGGGGCCCACAGATACGCAGTATTTT. The chain recombines TRBV27 with TRBJ2-3, with 9 positions matching TRBD1. The trim removed 5 bases at V and 2 bases at J, leaving 5 bases unmatched. Germline V CDR1 and CDR2: MNHEY, SMNVEV (reference sequence). This CDR3 comprises 15 residues.

The gene calls are TRBV6-1 and TRBJ2-2; TRBD2 might be the D (6 bases). Trimming shortened V by 4 bases and J by 6 bases, and 18 bases separated the two germline ends. Germline loops: CDR1 MNHNS, CDR2 SASEGT. This CDR3 is 16 amino acids long. The CDR3 region is CASSGGTPTDPGELFF. The DNA for the CDR3 is TGTGCCAGCAGTGGCGGGACTCCTACGGACCCCGGGGAGCTGTTTTTT.

This chain uses TRBV4-3 with TRBJ2-2; TRBD1 matches at 9 bases. The CDR3 is made up of 19 amino acids. Looked up from germline, CDR1 is LGHNA and CDR2 is YSLEER. V lost 4 bases, J lost 4 bases, and 16 bases stayed unmatched. CDR3 bases: TGCGCCAGCAGCCCTACTGCGGGACAGGGAAAAGTACGCACCGGGGAGCTGTTTTTT. Amino acid sequence: CASSPTAGQGKVRTGELFF.

CDR3 sequence (DNA): TGTGCCAGCAGTGATCCGGGACAGAGGTCCTACGAGCAGTACTTC. Protein: CASSDPGQRSYEQYF. The chain joins TRBV6-1 to TRBJ2-7; TRBD1 matches 7 bases. CDR1 and CDR2 (germline): MNHNS, SASEGT. The ends lost 3 bases at V and 1 base at J; junction bases unmatched: 6. The CDR3 totals 15 residues.

The rearrangement joins TRBV27 to TRBJ2-2, with 8 bases matching TRBD1. CDR3 length equals 15 residues. Looked up from germline, CDR1 is MNHEY and CDR2 is SMNVEV (reference sequence). Trimming took 6 bases from V and 4 from J; bases not matched to a gene: 7. The CDR3 sequence: CASRQRTGSTGELFF. The CDR3 DNA sequence: TGTGCCAGCAGACAAAGGACAGGGAGCACCGGGGAGCTGTTTTTT.

CDR3 loop: CASSQGRTTNSDEQFF. CDR3 sequence (DNA): TGCGCCAGCAGCCAAGGCCGAACTACTAATAGCGATGAGCAGTTCTTC. The rearrangement uses TRBV4-1 and TRBJ2-1, with D maybe TRBD2 (5 bases). V was cut by 1 base and J by 8 bases, with 18 bases left in between. The germline V gene has CDR1 MGHRA and CDR2 YSYEKL. This CDR3 comprises 16 residues.

The V call is TRBV4-3, the J call TRBJ2-3; 9 bases agree with TRBD2. Germline loops: CDR1 LGHNA, CDR2 YSLEER. J lost 5 bases, V lost 4 bases, and 7 bases had no gene match. The CDR3 is 15 residues long. CDR3 residues: CASSLKRGAIDTQYF. The CDR3 DNA reads as TGCGCCAGCAGCCTAAAGCGGGGGGCAATAGATACGCAGTATTTT.